This T cell receptor beta chain was sequenced for a study of early T cells in non-severe SARS-CoV-2 infection (dated by TCRdb to the early 2020s). About the investigation overall: Because TCR sequencing relied on bulk RNA taken from unsorted whole blood, pairing of alpha and beta chains was not possible. Study-wide findings and limitations: VDJdb matching was skewed toward anti-spike CD8 responses and likely underestimated virus-specific expansions by missing private and CD4 specificities.

The junction shows trimming of 0 bases on V and 4 bases on J, and the gene matches do not reach 2 bases of it. The germline V gene (reference sequence) gives CDR1 as SGHNT and CDR2 as YYREEE. The CDR3 measures 15 amino acids from cysteine to phenylalanine. Only the CDR3 region is kept as DNA, spanning 45 bases read in frame from base 1. This was a case-control study nested in a cohort of healthcare workers in London, UK, who had nasopharyngeal swab PCR tests and blood samples taken every week. Healthcare workers were recruited between 23 and 31 March 2020, during the week of the UK lockdown, and were followed weekly for up to about 15 weeks. This clonotype was picked up a small number of times. Which antigen it targets is not known. No much larger clonotype is one base removed from it; base qualities were not supplied. Library prep was done by 5' RACE. The sample was run on a NextSeq 500. In the TCR library protocol, unique molecular identifiers were attached to individual cDNA molecules to correct for PCR bias and sequencing error. Sequencing covered both TCR alpha and beta chains, and within each sample the abundances of alpha and beta sequences were tightly co-correlated. Per the authors' processing: Decombinator V4 was used to annotate the V gene, J gene and CDR3 of the TCR sequences. TCRs were defined as expanded if a significant change between any two time points was detected under a Poisson model with p below 0.0001. TCR abundances were normalised to the total number of TCRs sequenced per sample and were expressed as counts per million. TRAV1-2 paired with TRAJ12, TRAJ20 or TRAJ33 defined MAIT TCRs, while TRAV10 paired with TRAJ18 defined iNKT TCRs. VDJdb, accessed 1 November 2021, was searched for CMV, EBV and SARS-CoV-2 annotated TCRs, with TCRs annotated for multiple antigens excluded. The public reads were run again by TCRdb, first through fastp at Q25 and then through MiXCR, and only productive beta chains were kept. All rows with the same CDR3 protein become a single entry with the most common DNA and genes. The V and J calls were not made by the authors but by TCRdb's processing. The sample records more than 70,000 distinct CDR3 sequences, about 11% of which are singletons. The ten largest clones add up to around 12% of the sample.

The V and J genes are TRBV5-4 and TRBJ1-4; TRBD1 lines up with 8 middle nucleotides. The input for sequencing was whole blood, taken at baseline. The receptor was isolated from an adult who was a healthcare worker with PCR-confirmed SARS-CoV-2 infection or an uninfected control (not recorded which). In nucleotide form, the sequence is TGTGCCAGCAGCTTGGGAACAGGGGGTAATGAAAAACTGTTTTTT. It codes for CASSLGTGGNEKLFF.